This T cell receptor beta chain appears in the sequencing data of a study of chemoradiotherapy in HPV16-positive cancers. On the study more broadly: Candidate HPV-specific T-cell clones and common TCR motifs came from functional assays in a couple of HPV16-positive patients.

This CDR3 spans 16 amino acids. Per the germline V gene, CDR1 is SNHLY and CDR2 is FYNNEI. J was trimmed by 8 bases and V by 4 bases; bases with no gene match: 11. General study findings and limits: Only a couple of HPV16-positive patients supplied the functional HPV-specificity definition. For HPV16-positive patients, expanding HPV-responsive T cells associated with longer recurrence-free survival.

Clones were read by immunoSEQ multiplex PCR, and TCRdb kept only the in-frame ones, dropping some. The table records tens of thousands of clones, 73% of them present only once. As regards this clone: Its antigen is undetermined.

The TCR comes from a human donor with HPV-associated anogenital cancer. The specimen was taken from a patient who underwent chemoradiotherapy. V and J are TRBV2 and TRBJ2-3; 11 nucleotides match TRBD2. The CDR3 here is CASSATSGKGEVTQYF. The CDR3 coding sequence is TGTGCCAGCAGTGCGACTAGCGGGAAAGGGGAGGTTACGCAGTATTTT. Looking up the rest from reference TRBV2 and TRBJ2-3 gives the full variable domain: EPEVTQTPSHQVTQMGQEVILRCVPISNHLYFYWYRQILGQKVEFLVSFYNNEISEKSEIFDDQFSVERPDGSNFTLKIRSTKLEDSAMYFCASSATSGKGEVTQYFGPGTRLTVL.